The 5 T cell receptor beta chains listed next were all sequenced from one sample in a study of blood T cell repertoires in COVID-19. TCRdb keeps only in-frame clones here, not all; method: immunoSEQ multiplex PCR. The sample yields about 160,000 clones, over 85% seen once. Sequenced input: peripheral blood. Receptors originate from a man aged 60 to 75 with active or convalescent COVID-19.

The chain uses TRBV7-2 and TRBJ2-5, with 8 positions matching TRBD1. After removal of 6 bases from V and 2 bases from J, the junction contained 5 bases not matched to a gene. There are 14 residues in the CDR3. CDR1 is SGHTA and CDR2 is FQGNSA in the germline V gene. The CDR3 reads CASRLGQAQETQYF. Here the CDR3 DNA reads TGTGCCAGCAGATTGGGACAGGCGCAAGAGACCCAGTACTTC.

This sequence joins TRBV6-6 and TRBJ1-1; D is possibly TRBD1 (5 bases). This CDR3 region has 14 residues. Trimming left V 3 bases short and J 3 bases short, with 11 bases between. The V gene's germline CDR1 is MNHNY and CDR2 SVGAGI (reference sequence). The CDR3 spells CASSYSGEDTEAFF. The CDR3 region has the DNA TGTGCCAGCAGTTATTCGGGGGAGGACACTGAAGCTTTCTTT.

The V call is TRBV28, the J call TRBJ1-5; 11 bases fit TRBD1. The CDR3 spans 17 residues. After removal of 2 bases from V and 9 bases from J, the junction contained 12 bases not matched to a gene. From germline, CDR1 is MDHEN and CDR2 SYDVKM. CDR3: CASSLVGTGGGLWPQHF. CDR3 bases: TGTGCCAGCAGTTTAGTTGGGACAGGGGGGGGGTTATGGCCCCAGCATTTT.

The V and J genes are TRBV7-2 and TRBJ2-3; the match to TRBD2 covers 12 bases. V shed 5 bases, J shed 4 bases, and the junction held 13 bases outside the gene matches. From germline, CDR1 is SGHTA and CDR2 FQGNSA. This CDR3 is 18 amino acids long. CDR3 DNA sequence: TGTGCCAGCAGCGAGAGACTAGCGGGGGCCTATTGGGCAGATACGCAGTATTTT. Translation: CASSERLAGAYWADTQYF. Full variable domain (rest looked up from reference TRBV7-2 and TRBJ2-3): GAGVSQSPSNKVTEKGKDVELRCDPISGHTALYWYRQSLGQGLEFLIYFQGNSAPDKSGLPSDRFSAERTGGSVSTLTIQRTQQEDSAVYLCASSERLAGAYWADTQYFGPGTRLTVL.

The chain is built from TRBV9 and TRBJ1-1, with D hard to call. The CDR3 has 14 amino acids. The germline gives CDR1 SGDLS, CDR2 YYNGEE. V dropped 1 base and J dropped 6 bases, with 13 bases sitting between them. The CDR3 loop reads CASSVLKESAEAFF. CDR3 DNA sequence: TGTGCCAGCAGCGTATTAAAAGAGTCTGCTGAAGCTTTCTTT.